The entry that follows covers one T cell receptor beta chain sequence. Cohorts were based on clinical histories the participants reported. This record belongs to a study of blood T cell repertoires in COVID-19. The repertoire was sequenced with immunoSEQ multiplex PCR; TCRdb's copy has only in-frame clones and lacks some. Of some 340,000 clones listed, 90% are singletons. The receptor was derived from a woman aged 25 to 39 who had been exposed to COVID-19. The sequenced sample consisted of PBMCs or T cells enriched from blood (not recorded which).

The CDR3 loop reads CASSQLQGSSQPQHF. In DNA form, the CDR3 reads TGTGCCAGCAGCCAGCTACAGGGGAGTAGTCAGCCCCAGCATTTT. The chain has TRBV3-1 (or the pseudogene TRBV3-2) and TRBJ1-5; 7 bases align to TRBD1. Germline CDR1 and CDR2: LGHDT and YNNKEL (reference sequence). The length of the CDR3 is 15 residues. Germline trimming cut 3 bases from V and 6 bases from J; bases unmatched to any gene: 8.